These 14 T cell receptor beta chains share one sample of origin, sequenced in a study of cytomegalovirus exposure and HLA in healthy donors. Sequencing used immunoSEQ multiplex PCR; TCRdb keeps in-frame clones, though not all of them. Of about 200,000 clones listed, around 80% are singletons. The sample comprised PBMCs. These receptor sequences come from a woman younger than 45 in good health and CMV-seropositive.

The sample holds a few counts of this clone. The rearrangement links TRBV6-5 to TRBJ1-2; TRBD1 aligns across 7 bases. The germline gives CDR1 MNHEY, CDR2 SVGAGI. Trimming took 6 bases from V and 6 from J; bases not matched to a gene: 7. The CDR3 has 13 residues. The CDR3 region is CASRTTGDDGYTF. The DNA of the CDR3 is TGTGCCAGCAGGACTACAGGGGACGATGGCTACACCTTC.

This chain links TRBV7-9 with TRBJ1-2; perhaps TRBD1 as D (5 bases). Germline lookup yields CDR1 SEHNR and CDR2 FQNEAQ (reference sequence). This CDR3 region has 12 residues. V was pared by 6 bases and J by 7 bases, with 12 bases between. CDR3 in amino acids: CASSSQGLGYTF. CDR3 in DNA: TGTGCCAGCAGTTCTCAGGGTCTTGGCTACACCTTC.

The rearrangement links TRBV2 to TRBJ2-3; TRBD2 matches at 10 bases. V shed 4 bases, J shed 6 bases, and the junction held 7 bases outside the gene matches. CDR3 length: 15 amino acids. Germline loops: CDR1 SNHLY, CDR2 FYNNEI. CDR3 DNA sequence: TGTGCCAGCAGTGGCGATAGCGGGAGGATGGATACGCAGTATTTT. It yields the protein CASSGDSGRMDTQYF.

V usage is TRBV19 and J usage is TRBJ1-1, with D possibly matching TRBD1 (6 bases). CDR1 and CDR2 (germline): LNHDA, SQIVND (reference sequence). V lost 5 bases and J 1 base, leaving 11 bases between the germline ends. This CDR3 comprises 14 residues. The CDR3 nucleotides read TGTGCCAGTAGTCCACAGGGATGGAACACTGAAGCTTTCTTT. Its translation is CASSPQGWNTEAFF.

The chain joins TRBV7-8 to TRBJ1-5; possibly TRBD1 for D (5 bases). CDR1 and CDR2 (germline): SGHVS, FQNEAQ. The CDR3 loop spans 18 amino acids. V was shortened by 5 bases and J by 5 bases, with 25 bases between the two germline ends. DNA of the CDR3: TGTGCCAGCAGCCACCGACGGCTCCAGGGAAGAAGTGATCAGCCCCAGCATTTT. Translation gives CASSHRRLQGRSDQPQHF.

This clone came up once. The chain uses TRBV4-2 and TRBJ2-5, with D tentatively TRBD2 (5 bases). The V gene lost 1 base and the J gene lost 2 bases, with 20 bases spanning the gap. This CDR3 is built from 18 residues. CDR1 and CDR2 (germline): LGHNA, YNFKEQ. The CDR3 region has the DNA TGTGCCAGCAGCCAAGGCGCCAGAGGGTGGACCCCACAAGAGACCCAGTACTTC. As protein: CASSQGARGWTPQETQYF.

V gene TRBV4-1 combines with J gene TRBJ1-1; D unclear. CDR1 is MGHRA, CDR2 YSYEKL, per germline. With 2 bases removed from V and 1 base from J, the gap between germline ends came to 5 bases. This CDR3 region has 13 residues. The CDR3 here is CASSQRQNTEAFF. In DNA form, the CDR3 reads TGCGCCAGCAGCCAAAGACAGAACACTGAAGCTTTCTTT.

The V and J genes are TRBV27 and TRBJ2-7; D might be TRBD2 (5 bases). Trimming left V 4 bases short and J 1 base short, with 8 bases between. The CDR3 contains 13 residues. The germline CDR1 and CDR2 sequences are MNHEY and SMNVEV (reference sequence). The CDR3 coding sequence is TGTGCCAGCAGTTGGAGCGGATCCTACGAGCAGTACTTC. Translated: CASSWSGSYEQYF.

This rearrangement joins TRBV4-1 to TRBJ2-3; the match to TRBD2 covers 10 bases. The CDR3 contains 16 residues. The germline gives CDR1 MGHRA, CDR2 YSYEKL. V lost 4 bases and J lost 0; bases outside the gene matches: 4. The CDR3 DNA follows: TGCGCCAGCAGCCCAATGGGACTAGCGAGCACAGATACGCAGTATTTT. Its translation is CASSPMGLASTDTQYF.

The chain has TRBV28 and TRBJ2-7, with D unresolved. V lost 3 bases and J 0 bases, leaving 3 bases between the germline ends. The CDR3 extends over 12 amino acids. Germline CDR1 is MDHEN and CDR2 is SYDVKM. CDR3 in DNA: TGTGCCAGCAGTTTGTACTCCTACGAGCAGTACTTC. This encodes CASSLYSYEQYF.

This clone has more than one count but fewer than ten. The V call is TRBV7-8, the J call TRBJ2-7, with 9 bases lining up with TRBD2. V was pared by 4 bases and J by 3 bases, with 4 bases of the junction left unmatched. The germline V gene has CDR1 SGHVS and CDR2 FQNEAQ. This CDR3 has 14 residues. CDR3 nucleotides: TGTGCCAGCAGCTCGCGACTAGCGGACTACGAGCAGTACTTC. Its protein product is CASSSRLADYEQYF.

This clone has a single count. The genes are TRBV5-1 and TRBJ2-7; perhaps TRBD1 as D (6 bases). Germline V gene data show CDR1 as SGHRS and CDR2 as YFSETQ. The CDR3 sequence is 19 residues long. The ends were cut back, 0 bases at V and 3 bases at J, with 25 bases in the middle. CDR3 coding DNA: TGCGCCAGCAGCTTGGGACCTTCTACAACAGGGAGCAAGAGCTACGAGCAGTACTTC. This codes for CASSLGPSTTGSKSYEQYF.

V is TRBV27 and J is TRBJ2-7; D call uncertain. The CDR3 extends over 14 amino acids. Trimming took off 7 bases at V and 0 bases at J, with 13 bases between the two ends. Germline V CDR1 and CDR2: MNHEY, SMNVEV (reference sequence). The CDR3 sequence: CASTPGSSSYEQYF. CDR3 bases: TGTGCCAGCACTCCGGGTTCGAGCTCCTACGAGCAGTACTTC.

The DNA of the CDR3 is TGCGCCAGCAGTGTAAGTTCGGTGAACACTGAAGCTTTCTTT. This sequence encodes CASSVSSVNTEAFF. This chain joins TRBV10-1 and TRBJ1-1; D unclear. This CDR3 region has 14 residues. V was cut by 4 bases and J by 0 bases, with 9 bases left in between. Germline CDR1 and CDR2: WNHNN and SYGVQD (reference sequence).